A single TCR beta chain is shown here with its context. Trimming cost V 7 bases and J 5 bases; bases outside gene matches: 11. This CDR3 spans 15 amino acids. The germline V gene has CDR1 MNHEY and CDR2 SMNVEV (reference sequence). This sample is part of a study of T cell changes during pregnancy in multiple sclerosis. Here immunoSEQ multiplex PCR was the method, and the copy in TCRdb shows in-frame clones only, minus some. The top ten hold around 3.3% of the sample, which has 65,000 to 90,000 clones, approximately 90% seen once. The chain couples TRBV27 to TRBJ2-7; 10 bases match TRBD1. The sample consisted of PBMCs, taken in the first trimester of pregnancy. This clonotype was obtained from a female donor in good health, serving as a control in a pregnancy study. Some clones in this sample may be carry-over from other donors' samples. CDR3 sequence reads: CASTSVGQGIHEQYF. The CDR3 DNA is TGTGCCAGCACCTCGGTGGGACAGGGGATCCACGAGCAGTACTTC.